This T cell receptor beta chain emerged from a study of cytomegalovirus exposure and HLA in healthy donors. Across the study: The roughly 130 validation repertoires, a later analysis reported, used the same platform as the approximately 730 repertoires from the first cohort. Study-level results: Both high specificity and high sensitivity reportedly marked the classifier's diagnosis of cytomegalovirus status. The study designated roughly 150 TCR beta chains cytomegalovirus-associated.

The donors were members of the approximately 120-subject validation cohort (separate from the approximately 670-subject first cohort). This clone showed up just a few times. The antigen remains unidentified. Profiling relied on immunoSEQ multiplex PCR, and the TCRdb table lists in-frame clones only, not all of them. The sample carries roughly 98,000 clones, about 83% recorded once. The sequence was collected from a woman younger than 45 in good health and CMV-seronegative. Sequencing used PBMCs.

This chain's CDR3 is CASSVGSGGATDTQYF. In DNA, the CDR3 is TGTGCCAGCAGTGTCGGTAGCGGGGGGGCAACAGATACGCAGTATTTT. The chain has TRBV6-1 and TRBJ2-3, with 11 bases fitting TRBD2. CDR3 length: 16 residues. J gave up 3 bases and V 4 bases, and 6 bases lay outside the gene matches. CDR1 and CDR2 (germline): MNHNS, SASEGT.